What follows are 18 T cell receptor beta chains derived from one specimen sequenced in a study of T cell responses to AZD1222 COVID-19 vaccine. Repertoires were generated with immunoSEQ multiplex PCR, while TCRdb's copy carries only in-frame clones and drops some. The top ten clones hold more than 9% of a sample with tens of thousands of clones, 80% to 90% of them seen once. Sequencing used peripheral blood, obtained 28 days after the second AZD1222 dose. These TCRs come from an adult who received the AZD1222 COVID-19 vaccine.

The chain has TRBV7-9 and TRBJ2-3; TRBD1 might be the D (5 bases). V was clipped by 1 base and J by 3 bases, with 14 bases between them. Germline V gene lookup returns CDR1 SEHNR and CDR2 FQNEAQ (reference sequence). The CDR3 length is 16 residues. The CDR3 DNA reads as TGTGCCAGCAGCTTAGTCCGACAGCCCGAGACAGATACGCAGTATTTT. It is translated as CASSLVRQPETDTQYF.

The chain has TRBV7-8 and TRBJ2-7; no definite D call. The V end lost 6 bases, the J end lost 1 base, and 13 bases lay between the germline ends. There are 14 residues in the CDR3. Germline CDR1 and CDR2: SGHVS and FQNEAQ. The CDR3 DNA follows: TGTGCCAGCAGTGGGCCTTCCAAGTCCTACGAGCAGTACTTC. Protein product: CASSGPSKSYEQYF.

J is TRBJ2-2 and V is TRBV2; 10 nucleotides agree with TRBD2. This CDR3 spans 14 amino acids. CDR1 SNHLY and CDR2 FYNNEI come from the germline V gene. The ends lost 5 bases at V and 6 bases at J; junction bases unmatched: 3. The CDR3 loop reads CASSRTSGPGELFF. DNA for the CDR3: TGTGCCAGCAGTAGGACTAGCGGCCCCGGGGAGCTGTTTTTT.

This clone was detected a few times. This sequence joins TRBV28 and TRBJ1-4, with TRBD1 identical over 7 bases. CDR1 is MDHEN and CDR2 is SYDVKM in the germline V gene. The length of the CDR3 is 17 residues. J gave up 12 bases and V 5 bases, and 21 bases lay outside the gene matches. CDR3 sequence (DNA): TGTGCCAGCAGTCCTACTGGAGGGGGCTCGTTGCGATCGGAACTGTTTTTT. This encodes CASSPTGGGSLRSELFF. Full variable domain (remainder filled in from reference TRBV28 and TRBJ1-4): DVKVTQSSRYLVKRTGEKVFLECVQDMDHENMFWYRQDPGLGLRLIYFSYDVKMKEKGDIPEGYSVSREKKERFSLILESASTNQTSMYLCASSPTGGGSLRSELFFGSGTQLSVL.

The chain links TRBV15 to TRBJ2-5; tentative D call: TRBD1 (5 bases). The CDR3 loop spans 16 amino acids. The V end was cut by 0 bases, the J end by 4 bases, with 15 bases between. The V gene's germline CDR1 is LNHNV and CDR2 YYDKDF (reference sequence). The CDR3 sequence: CATSRDKGIMLETQYF. DNA of the CDR3: TGTGCCACCAGCAGAGATAAGGGGATAATGCTAGAGACCCAGTACTTC.

The chain is built from TRBV5-4 and TRBJ1-1; D gene uncertain. Germline V gene lookup returns CDR1 SGHNT and CDR2 YYREEE (reference sequence). The CDR3 runs 15 residues. V was trimmed by 3 bases and J by 5 bases, leaving 17 bases between them. The DNA of the CDR3 is TGTGCCAGCAGCTCGGACCCAAGGAGGTTGACTGAAGCTTTCTTT. This codes for CASSSDPRRLTEAFF.

The chain uses TRBV10-3 and TRBJ1-6, with no clear D. Trimming left V 3 bases short and J 9 bases short, with 18 bases between. CDR1 is ENHRY, CDR2 SYGVKD, per germline. The CDR3 consists of 16 residues. The CDR3 protein is CAISDPGLVLGSPLHF. The CDR3 region has the DNA TGTGCCATCAGTGACCCCGGACTCGTGTTAGGTTCACCCCTCCACTTT.

The chain joins TRBV28 to TRBJ1-2, with D hard to call. This CDR3 is 14 amino acids long. Germline CDR1 MDHEN, CDR2 SYDVKM. Deletions cut 6 bases from V and 4 bases from J, with 15 bases between. The CDR3 nucleotides are TGTGCCAGCAGCTCCTCCGGGGAGGGCTATGGCTACACCTTC. Translation: CASSSSGEGYGYTF.

This clone was picked up a small number of times. V usage is TRBV5-1 and J usage is TRBJ1-1; TRBD1 matches 7 bases. This CDR3 contains 14 residues. Per the germline V gene, CDR1 is SGHRS and CDR2 is YFSETQ. J gave up 4 bases and V 4 bases, and 7 bases lay outside the gene matches. The CDR3: CASSLSTGTTEAFF. CDR3 in DNA: TGCGCCAGCAGCCTATCGACAGGGACCACTGAAGCTTTCTTT.

The V call is TRBV2, the J call TRBJ2-7; TRBD1 matches at 7 bases. Germline assignment: CDR1 SNHLY and CDR2 FYNNEI. The CDR3 spans 16 residues. V gave up 5 bases and J gave up 7 bases; unmatched junction bases: 17. CDR3 nucleotides: TGTGCCAGCAGTTCGAGGACCCCGAAAGGGGGCGGTGAGCAGTACTTC. Translated: CASSSRTPKGGGEQYF.

This clone was picked up a small number of times. V usage is TRBV2 and J usage is TRBJ1-5, with D possibly TRBD1 on 5 matching bases. This CDR3 has 16 amino acids. CDR1 and CDR2 (germline): SNHLY, FYNNEI. V lost 1 base, J lost 6 bases, and 16 bases lay in between. The CDR3 DNA follows: TGTGCCAGCAGTGAAGGAGCAGGGCGTTTTGGTCAGCCCCAGCATTTT. Translated, it gives CASSEGAGRFGQPQHF.

The chain carries TRBV14 and TRBJ1-2, with a weak D call TRBD1 (5 bases). The germline V and J ends were trimmed by 2 bases and 4 bases, with 14 bases remaining between them. CDR3 length: 15 residues. The germline CDR1 and CDR2 sequences are SGHDN and FVKESK. DNA for the CDR3: TGTGCCAGCAGCCAACAACAGGTCGCGGGCTATGGCTACACCTTC. Its translation is CASSQQQVAGYGYTF.

The count of this clone is one. The chain uses TRBV21-1 and TRBJ1-4; the table names TRBD1, a call not compared with the DNA. TRBV21-1 constitutes a pseudogene. The CDR3 is 17 amino acids. CDR3 sequence (DNA): TGTGCCAGCAGCAAATCTCGTCGGACAGGCCTTAATGAAAAACTGTTTTTT. This translates into CASSKSRRTGLNEKLFF.

The chain combines TRBV10-3 with TRBJ1-5; D not certain. Between the trimmed V and J ends, which lost 3 bases and 5 bases, there was a span of 11 bases. Germline V lookup: CDR1 ENHRY, CDR2 SYGVKD. The CDR3 extends over 14 amino acids. In DNA form, the CDR3 reads TGTGCCATCAGTGATTCAAGGTCGGATCAGCCCCAGCATTTT. This codes for CAISDSRSDQPQHF.

The CDR3 sequence is CASSLGGQRGTEAFF. DNA for the CDR3: TGTGCCAGCAGCTTAGGTGGCCAGCGGGGGACTGAAGCTTTCTTT. This chain connects TRBV7-9 to TRBJ1-1; D is perhaps TRBD1 (5 bases). Germline values: CDR1 SEHNR, CDR2 FQNEAQ (reference sequence). The ends were cut back, 1 base at V and 5 bases at J, with 14 bases in the middle. The CDR3 runs 15 residues.

The chain has TRBV3-1 (or the pseudogene TRBV3-2) and TRBJ2-5; D not certain. Germline assignment: CDR1 LGHDT and CDR2 YNNKEL (reference sequence). The CDR3 length is 12 residues. V was trimmed by 0 bases and J by 5 bases, leaving 4 bases between them. In nucleotides, the CDR3 is TGTGCCAGCAGCCAAGAGTGGGAGACCCAGTACTTC. This codes for CASSQEWETQYF.

The V gene is TRBV30, the J gene TRBJ2-1; 12 nucleotides line up with TRBD2. CDR1 GTSNPN and CDR2 SVGIG come from the germline V gene (reference sequence). The CDR3 covers 17 residues. V trimming: 2 bases; J trimming: 6 bases; junction bases outside the gene matches: 11. CDR3 amino acids: CAWSQARLAGGPNEQFF. CDR3 sequence (DNA): TGTGCCTGGAGTCAAGCTCGGCTAGCGGGGGGGCCCAATGAGCAGTTCTTC.

The chain has TRBV19 and TRBJ2-5, with TRBD1 matching over 8 bases. The CDR3 is made up of 14 amino acids. Germline CDR1 and CDR2: LNHDA and SQIVND (reference sequence). V dropped 6 bases and J dropped 10; count of bases not matched to a gene: 13. The DNA of the CDR3 is TGTGCCAGTAGCAATCGACAGGGGCGCGGGGACCAGTACTTC. This codes for CASSNRQGRGDQYF.